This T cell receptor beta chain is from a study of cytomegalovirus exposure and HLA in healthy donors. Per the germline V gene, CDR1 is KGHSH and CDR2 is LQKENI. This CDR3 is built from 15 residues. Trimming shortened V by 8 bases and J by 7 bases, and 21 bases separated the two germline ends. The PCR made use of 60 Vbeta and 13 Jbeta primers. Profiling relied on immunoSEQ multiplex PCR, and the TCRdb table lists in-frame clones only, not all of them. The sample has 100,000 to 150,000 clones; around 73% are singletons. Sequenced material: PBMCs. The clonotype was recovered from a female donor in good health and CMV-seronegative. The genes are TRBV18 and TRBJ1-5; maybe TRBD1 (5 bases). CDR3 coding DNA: TGTGCCAGCAGGCAGGGTGCACCGGCTTGGCAGCCCCAGCATTTT. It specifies CASRQGAPAWQPQHF.